This is a list of T cell receptor beta chains from one sample in a study of blood T cell repertoires in COVID-19. Sequenced by immunoSEQ multiplex PCR; TCRdb stores in-frame clones only, minus some. The sample includes fewer than 350,000 clones, about 85% seen only once; the top ten take under 2%. The sequenced sample was PBMCs or T cells enriched from blood (not recorded which). Receptors originate from a woman in her 30s who had been exposed to COVID-19. CDR3s include the opening cysteine and the closing phenylalanine or tryptophan. The order of the fields is J gene, D gene, V gene, clone size, CDR3 protein, CDR3 DNA. The D gene is left open where the match is weak. The listing skips clone size in some rows; elsewhere it reads once, few, many or a size class.

j_gene: TRBJ1-1; d_gene: TRBD1; v_gene: TRBV19; abundance: NA; CDR3aa: CASSIGYFEGASEAFF; CDR3nt: TGTGCCAGTAGTATAGGGTACTTCGAGGGGGCAAGCGAAGCTTTCTTT
j_gene: TRBJ2-7; d_gene: NA; v_gene: TRBV28; abundance: once; CDR3aa: CASSPGSVALTYEQYF; CDR3nt: TGTGCCAGCAGTCCCGGATCGGTAGCGCTAACCTACGAGCAGTACTTC
j_gene: TRBJ1-3; d_gene: TRBD1; v_gene: TRBV9; abundance: NA; CDR3aa: CASSDTGGSGNTIYF; CDR3nt: TGTGCCAGCAGCGATACAGGGGGCTCTGGAAACACCATATATTTT
j_gene: TRBJ2-2; d_gene: NA; v_gene: TRBV14; abundance: NA; CDR3aa: CASSPLPGTGELFF; CDR3nt: TGTGCCAGCAGCCCTCTCCCCGGGACCGGGGAGCTGTTTTTT
j_gene: TRBJ2-7; d_gene: TRBD2; v_gene: TRBV28; abundance: NA; CDR3aa: CASSLLREVYEQYF; CDR3nt: TGTGCCAGCAGTTTGTTGCGGGAGGTGTACGAGCAGTACTTC
j_gene: TRBJ1-1; d_gene: TRBD1; v_gene: TRBV5-6; abundance: NA; CDR3aa: CASSPGTGIATTGF; CDR3nt: TGTGCCAGCAGCCCCGGGACAGGAATAGCTACGACGGGCTTT
j_gene: TRBJ1-1; d_gene: TRBD1; v_gene: TRBV20-1; abundance: NA; CDR3aa: CSASDRVGGYTEAFF; CDR3nt: TGCAGTGCTAGTGACAGGGTGGGGGGGTACACTGAAGCTTTCTTT
j_gene: TRBJ2-7; d_gene: TRBD1; v_gene: TRBV7-9; abundance: NA; CDR3aa: CASSLRQGAVLYEQYF; CDR3nt: TGTGCCAGCAGCCTACGGCAGGGGGCAGTTCTTTACGAGCAGTACTTC
j_gene: TRBJ1-2; d_gene: NA; v_gene: TRBV19; abundance: NA; CDR3aa: CASSIDGRRGRANYGYTF; CDR3nt: TGTGCCAGTAGTATAGACGGGCGCAGGGGTCGTGCTAACTATGGCTACACCTTC
j_gene: TRBJ2-3; d_gene: TRBD2; v_gene: TRBV15; abundance: NA; CDR3aa: CATSRVGLAGGNTDTQYF; CDR3nt: TGTGCCACCAGCAGAGTGGGACTAGCGGGAGGGAACACAGATACGCAGTATTTT
j_gene: TRBJ2-2; d_gene: NA; v_gene: TRBV27; abundance: NA; CDR3aa: CASSNRGLTNTGELFF; CDR3nt: TGTGCCAGCAGTAATCGCGGACTCACCAACACCGGGGAGCTGTTTTTT
j_gene: TRBJ1-2; d_gene: NA; v_gene: TRBV30; abundance: NA; CDR3aa: CAWSVIPTNYGYTF; CDR3nt: TGTGCCTGGAGTGTAATTCCAACTAACTATGGCTACACCTTC
j_gene: TRBJ1-1; d_gene: NA; v_gene: TRBV2; abundance: NA; CDR3aa: CASSEQGVNTEAFF; CDR3nt: TGTGCCAGCAGTGAACAAGGGGTGAACACTGAAGCTTTCTTT
j_gene: TRBJ2-7; d_gene: TRBD1; v_gene: TRBV3-1/TRBV3-2; abundance: NA; CDR3aa: CASSQGQGVGEQYF; CDR3nt: TGTGCCAGCAGCCAAGGACAGGGTGTTGGCGAGCAGTACTTC
j_gene: TRBJ1-2; d_gene: TRBD1; v_gene: TRBV12-3/TRBV12-4; abundance: NA; CDR3aa: CASRDRGAYGYTF; CDR3nt: TGTGCCAGCAGGGACAGGGGCGCCTATGGCTACACCTTC
j_gene: TRBJ2-1; d_gene: TRBD2; v_gene: TRBV7-9; abundance: NA; CDR3aa: CASGLAGFNEQFF; CDR3nt: TGTGCCAGCGGTCTAGCGGGATTCAATGAGCAGTTCTTC
j_gene: TRBJ2-7; d_gene: NA; v_gene: TRBV12-3/TRBV12-4; abundance: medium-sized; CDR3aa: CASSFTETYEQYF; CDR3nt: TGTGCCAGCAGTTTCACCGAGACCTACGAGCAGTACTTC
j_gene: TRBJ1-2; d_gene: TRBD1; v_gene: TRBV24-1; abundance: NA; CDR3aa: CATSDGGTGRGYTF; CDR3nt: TGTGCCACCAGTGATGGAGGGACAGGGCGGGGCTACACCTTC
j_gene: TRBJ1-2; d_gene: NA; v_gene: TRBV19; abundance: NA; CDR3aa: CASKGSGGYGYTF; CDR3nt: TGTGCCAGTAAAGGTTCGGGTGGCTATGGCTACACCTTC
j_gene: TRBJ2-4; d_gene: NA; v_gene: TRBV7-4; abundance: NA; CDR3aa: CASSLRIIQAKNIQYF; CDR3nt: TGTGCCAGCAGCTTAAGAATAATCCAGGCCAAAAACATTCAGTACTTC
j_gene: TRBJ1-5; d_gene: TRBD1; v_gene: TRBV7-6; abundance: NA; CDR3aa: CASSSTGDGQPQHF; CDR3nt: TGTGCCAGCAGCTCCACAGGGGACGGTCAGCCCCAGCATTTT
j_gene: TRBJ2-1; d_gene: TRBD2; v_gene: TRBV4-3; abundance: few; CDR3aa: CASSQDNWVSGGAHEQFF; CDR3nt: TGCGCCAGCAGCCAAGATAACTGGGTTAGCGGGGGGGCCCACGAGCAGTTCTTC
j_gene: TRBJ2-3; d_gene: TRBD2; v_gene: TRBV5-1; abundance: once; CDR3aa: CASSFYRGVSTDTQYF; CDR3nt: TGCGCCAGCAGCTTTTATCGGGGGGTGAGCACAGATACGCAGTATTTT
j_gene: TRBJ2-1; d_gene: TRBD2; v_gene: TRBV19; abundance: NA; CDR3aa: CASSDPGTSGYNEQFF; CDR3nt: TGTGCCAGTAGTGACCCCGGGACTAGCGGCTACAATGAGCAGTTCTTC
j_gene: TRBJ2-5; d_gene: NA; v_gene: TRBV29-1; abundance: NA; CDR3aa: CSATGLRRETQYF; CDR3nt: TGCAGCGCAACGGGACTTCGACGGGAGACCCAGTACTTC
j_gene: TRBJ1-1; d_gene: NA; v_gene: TRBV2; abundance: NA; CDR3aa: CASKNPSTEAFF; CDR3nt: TGTGCCAGCAAAAACCCTAGCACTGAAGCTTTCTTT
j_gene: TRBJ2-7; d_gene: TRBD2; v_gene: TRBV5-3; abundance: few; CDR3aa: CARSWTLAGGGYEQYF; CDR3nt: TGTGCCAGAAGCTGGACCCTAGCGGGAGGGGGGTACGAGCAGTACTTC
j_gene: TRBJ2-7; d_gene: TRBD2; v_gene: TRBV4-1; abundance: once; CDR3aa: CASSRAAGASYEQYF; CDR3nt: TGCGCCAGCAGCCGAGCAGCGGGGGCCTCCTACGAGCAGTACTTC
j_gene: TRBJ1-2; d_gene: NA; v_gene: TRBV5-4; abundance: NA; CDR3aa: CASSLAIANYGYTF; CDR3nt: TGTGCCAGCAGCTTGGCTATCGCGAACTATGGCTACACCTTC
j_gene: TRBJ2-3; d_gene: TRBD2; v_gene: TRBV29-1; abundance: NA; CDR3aa: CSVDGSSGGDTQYF; CDR3nt: TGCAGCGTTGATGGGTCTAGCGGAGGAGATACGCAGTATTTT
j_gene: TRBJ2-1; d_gene: TRBD2; v_gene: TRBV19; abundance: NA; CDR3aa: CASSRGTSGSTSYNEQFF; CDR3nt: TGTGCCAGTAGTAGGGGGACTAGCGGGTCCACATCCTACAATGAGCAGTTCTTC
j_gene: TRBJ1-4; d_gene: NA; v_gene: TRBV18; abundance: NA; CDR3aa: CASSTPSGNEKLFF; CDR3nt: TGTGCCAGCTCAACGCCCAGCGGGAATGAAAAACTGTTTTTT
j_gene: TRBJ1-1; d_gene: NA; v_gene: TRBV19; abundance: NA; CDR3aa: CASSISVSNTEAFF; CDR3nt: TGTGCCAGTAGTATATCCGTCTCGAACACTGAAGCTTTCTTT